Below, one T cell receptor (beta chain) is given with its context. Its antigen is not yet known. Base quality data are lacking; no much larger clone is found one base away. Its CDR3 holds 12 amino acids, cysteine through phenylalanine. Just the 36-base CDR3 DNA is kept, in frame starting at base 1. V is trimmed back by 5 bases and J by 8 bases, and the junction contains 2 bases that no gene match accounts for. Reading the germline V gene (reference sequence) gives CDR1 SEHNR and CDR2 FQNEAQ. The library was built by means of the immunoSEQ multiplex PCR assay. The multiplex PCR relied on a mix of 60 forward primers for TCR Vbeta segments and 13 reverse primers for TCR Jbeta segments. A multiplex PCR assay on genomic DNA amplified the CDR3 region of rearranged TCR beta genes. The Illumina HiSeq System was used to sequence the amplified TCR beta libraries as 87-base-pair reads. The original pipeline was this. A later analysis counted some 80 million unique TCR beta chains across the 550 to 800 repertoires, and around 9.9 million of these chains were shared by at least two donors. Raw reads were error-corrected and collapsed into unique sequences with a nearest-neighbor algorithm that merged closely related sequences to remove PCR and sequencing errors. Alignment of CDR3 sequences to IMGT reference sequences was used to assign V, D and J gene segments. Each retained sequence needed at least a six-nucleotide match to both a V gene segment and a J gene segment. Rearrangements were classified as productive when the CDR3 lacked stop codons and remained in frame with V and J, and all other rearrangements were classified as non-productive. Following IMGT convention, CDR3 was defined as the stretch from the second conserved V-encoded cysteine up to the conserved J-encoded phenylalanine. The earlier analysis of roughly 590 of the donors excluded sequences that lacked an unambiguous match to a single V gene segment. An earlier analysis of some 500 of the donors classified V segments as functional when productive rearrangements were above 56.7% and as segregating when the standard deviation between donors was above 5%. A statistical classification framework was built for diagnosing cytomegalovirus status from the catalog of TCR beta chain sequences. In a later analysis, TCR nucleotide sequences were compared against IMGT/GENE-DB human TR gene sequences so that V and J genes could be assigned. Using the TCRdist pipeline, a later analysis assigned CDR3 sequences along with most-parsimonious VDJ recombination scenarios. In a later analysis, every TCR beta chain was defined by the combination of its CDR3 amino acid sequence and its V-gene family, and reads without a unique V-gene family were dropped. As a way to deal with suspected cross-contamination and a sequencing artifact, a later analysis dropped 640 or so nucleotide sequences that were highly shared and had low generation probability. A later analysis calculated a clonal expansion index for each public chain from normalized within-repertoire ranks of inferred template counts. A later analysis computed generation probabilities with a VDJ recombination model fitted to out-of-frame rearrangements, and checked the results against IGoR. In a later analysis, hypergeometric tests were used to score TCR-TCR, TCR-HLA and TCR-CMV co-occurrence, with a repertoire-size bias correction applied to TCR pairs. False discovery rates were estimated in a later analysis by permuting HLA or CMV assignments 20 times. In a later analysis, co-occurring TCRs were grouped using DBSCAN, with TCRdist sequence similarity added in when clustering inside HLA-allele-positive subsets. Repertoires with fewer than 30,000 or more than 120,000 public chains were left out of co-occurrence clustering, as were about 5 repertoires with anomalous nucleotide sharing. In its TCRdb copy, this immuneACCESS table keeps in-frame sequences only and misses some clones. Where compared with another copy, unresolved V genes explain less than half of these, and the others have no known cause. Clone size and V and J calls were adopted from that table, with D and trimming inferred from the DNA. Within this sample are some 98,000 clones, with about three quarters of them counted one time only. 1.4% of the sample is taken by the ten largest.

This entry is derived from a study of cytomegalovirus exposure and HLA in healthy donors (dated by TCRdb to about 2017). At the level of the whole study: An earlier analysis of some 600 of the donors reported about 300 Gb of sequence data and roughly 120 million unique TCR beta sequences obtained from 150 million to 200 million T cells. Roughly 320 gigabases of sequencing data and approximately 92 million unique TCR sequences made up an early release that covered fewer than 650 HLA-typed donors. Of the 398 genotyped donors, less than 90% were placed in the genetic ancestry cluster associated with self-reported Caucasian donors. The study aimed to test whether signatures of past pathogen exposure could be identified by cataloging public T cell receptors. The study used immunosequencing to profile the T cell repertoires of approximately 690 subjects and linked those repertoires to cytomegalovirus serostatus. Along with the approximately 600-subject first cohort, a separate validation cohort of about 110 different subjects was used. High-throughput TCR immunosequencing, statistical association of individual TCRs with disease status, and machine learning were combined to predict cytomegalovirus infection status. A later analysis re-analyzed previously published TCR beta repertoires from roughly 690 donors and added high-resolution HLA genotyping to study TCR occurrence patterns. In the later analysis, no new phenotypic data were used to find candidate immune exposures; instead, reliance was placed on TCR beta sequences and their occurrence across donors. To decide whether each TCR beta V gene segment behaved as functional or pseudogenic, an earlier analysis of 587 of the donors relied on high-throughput TCR beta sequencing. Donor age, sex, ethnicity and CMV serostatus were compiled together with the repertoire data. In a later genetic analysis, genome-wide SNP genotypes for about three fifths of the roughly 670 donors were used, and that subset was treated as a discovery cohort. Every repertoire in the discovery cohort had been generated on one and the same sequencing platform. HLA typing included class I and class II loci at four-digit resolution. The number of donors typed differed by locus, with about 629-640 for A, B, C, DRB1 and DQB1, around 520 for DQA1, nearly 610 for DPA1, and around 450 for DPB1. Several DR-DQ haplotypes were handled as single units for association and clustering, since linkage in the cohort was strong. On average, roughly 200,000 unique TCR beta nucleotide sequences were sequenced per donor among 398 genotyped donors of the cohort, with roughly 19% of those sequences being non-productive.

The cohort was made up of 500 to 850 healthy bone marrow donors. At the time of sampling, every cohort member was nominally healthy, though immune exposures that went unrecorded were likely present. The donor was CMV seronegative and belonged to the group of 380 or so seronegative cohort members. A peripheral blood sample was collected from each donor, and TCR beta sequencing was performed on peripheral blood mononuclear cells. Genomic DNA extraction from the blood cell samples was performed with the Qiagen DNeasy Blood Extraction Kit. Findings and caveats that apply to the study as a whole: Because HLA typing was missing for some donors at each locus, association tests included only the typed subset. Compared with equally common non-associated chains, HLA-associated TCR beta chains in a later analysis were more clonally expanded and had lower generation probabilities. The 87-base-pair reads could not distinguish some IMGT-functional V segments, including TRBV6-2 and TRBV6-3, so those segments were excluded. In an earlier analysis of about 550 of the donors, most TCR beta V segments were observed in productive rearrangements about 87% or about 30% of the time, broadly matching IMGT annotations. Immune exposure information for the cohort was limited to CMV serostatus. When HLA alleles, especially DR and DQ, strongly co-occurred, TCR associations were difficult to assign to individual alleles. The authors suggested that the approach could potentially be generalized to other disease states and immunological phenotypes. According to a later analysis, TCR association rates differed among HLA loci, with DRB1 alleles showing the most associated TCRs and HLA-C alleles showing the fewest. Cytomegalovirus status was reported to be diagnosed by the classifier with high specificity and sensitivity in both the original and validation cohorts. Linkage disequilibrium might explain the correlated functional status among segregating V segments, but an unknown experimental factor could not be ruled out. A few of the identified cytomegalovirus-associated TCR beta chains were confirmed in vitro to be specific for cytomegalovirus antigens. The study listed 150 to 200 TCR beta chains as associated with cytomegalovirus. In a later analysis, some 18,000 TCR beta sequences were associated with specific HLA alleles at a false discovery rate of 0.05. A later analysis reported that several top co-occurrence clusters appeared linked to parvovirus B19, influenza, CMV and Epstein-Barr virus. Most TCR sequences were observed very rarely across donors, whereas some public TCRs were present in many individuals. A further reported finding was that TCR beta sequences accurately predicted the HLA-A and HLA-B alleles for most subjects in the first cohort. Only TCR beta chains were sequenced in this cohort, and the absence of alpha or paired-chain data limited detectable features. According to a later genetic analysis, donors in an Asian-associated ancestry cluster had fewer N-insertions in productive TCRs than the approximately 670-donor mean. A later genetic analysis associated a missense DCLRE1C variant with V-gene and J-gene trimming of TCR beta chains, and an independent cohort replicated the association. A group of highly shared sequence variants was considered likely to be a technical artifact of the sequencing pipeline. A later analysis found that most CMV-associated TCR beta chains appeared HLA-restricted, with HLA associations seemingly driven largely by CMV exposure. Over 15 rarely observed V segments, including chromosome 9 orphons, were excluded from the earlier analysis of 550 to 700 of the donors because counts were too low. Roughly uniform sequencing depth across donors was assumed in presence/absence analyses, although this assumption may not hold.

Material for sequencing was PBMCs. Recombination linked TRBV7-9 to TRBJ2-1, and 8 junctional nucleotides match TRBD2. The source is a man aged 35-49 years in good health and CMV-seronegative. Here is the DNA: TGTGCCAGCAGCGATAGCGGGGATGAGCAGTTCTTC. Its protein is CASSDSGDEQFF.